This T cell receptor (beta chain) was found in a study of Ad26.COV2.S vaccination and SARS-CoV-2 variants. About the research overall: Participant was drawn from the COV1001 Ad26.COV2.S trial arm.

Germline V gene data show CDR1 as LNHDA and CDR2 as SQIVND (reference sequence). Trimming at V came to 5 bases and at J to 5 bases, leaving 15 bases not matched to a gene. The CDR3 contains 16 residues. As to treatment: some 20 received Ad26.COV2.S at low or high dose, single or two shots; 5 received placebo; per-sample allocation not given. Sampling took place 63 days after the first vaccine or placebo injection. Repertoires were generated with immunoSEQ multiplex PCR, while TCRdb's copy carries only in-frame clones and drops some. The data hold about 280,000 clones, with over 75% observed a single time.

The source is a person aged 18-65 years who received the Ad26.COV2.S COVID-19 vaccine or a placebo. V gene TRBV19 combines with J gene TRBJ2-7; the match to TRBD2 covers 7 bases. Specimen: peripheral blood, collected in a trial of Ad26.COV2.S vaccine versus placebo. CDR3: CASSAIPGRGRDEQYF. The CDR3 DNA sequence: TGTGCCAGTAGTGCCATCCCCGGACGGGGGAGGGACGAGCAGTACTTC.